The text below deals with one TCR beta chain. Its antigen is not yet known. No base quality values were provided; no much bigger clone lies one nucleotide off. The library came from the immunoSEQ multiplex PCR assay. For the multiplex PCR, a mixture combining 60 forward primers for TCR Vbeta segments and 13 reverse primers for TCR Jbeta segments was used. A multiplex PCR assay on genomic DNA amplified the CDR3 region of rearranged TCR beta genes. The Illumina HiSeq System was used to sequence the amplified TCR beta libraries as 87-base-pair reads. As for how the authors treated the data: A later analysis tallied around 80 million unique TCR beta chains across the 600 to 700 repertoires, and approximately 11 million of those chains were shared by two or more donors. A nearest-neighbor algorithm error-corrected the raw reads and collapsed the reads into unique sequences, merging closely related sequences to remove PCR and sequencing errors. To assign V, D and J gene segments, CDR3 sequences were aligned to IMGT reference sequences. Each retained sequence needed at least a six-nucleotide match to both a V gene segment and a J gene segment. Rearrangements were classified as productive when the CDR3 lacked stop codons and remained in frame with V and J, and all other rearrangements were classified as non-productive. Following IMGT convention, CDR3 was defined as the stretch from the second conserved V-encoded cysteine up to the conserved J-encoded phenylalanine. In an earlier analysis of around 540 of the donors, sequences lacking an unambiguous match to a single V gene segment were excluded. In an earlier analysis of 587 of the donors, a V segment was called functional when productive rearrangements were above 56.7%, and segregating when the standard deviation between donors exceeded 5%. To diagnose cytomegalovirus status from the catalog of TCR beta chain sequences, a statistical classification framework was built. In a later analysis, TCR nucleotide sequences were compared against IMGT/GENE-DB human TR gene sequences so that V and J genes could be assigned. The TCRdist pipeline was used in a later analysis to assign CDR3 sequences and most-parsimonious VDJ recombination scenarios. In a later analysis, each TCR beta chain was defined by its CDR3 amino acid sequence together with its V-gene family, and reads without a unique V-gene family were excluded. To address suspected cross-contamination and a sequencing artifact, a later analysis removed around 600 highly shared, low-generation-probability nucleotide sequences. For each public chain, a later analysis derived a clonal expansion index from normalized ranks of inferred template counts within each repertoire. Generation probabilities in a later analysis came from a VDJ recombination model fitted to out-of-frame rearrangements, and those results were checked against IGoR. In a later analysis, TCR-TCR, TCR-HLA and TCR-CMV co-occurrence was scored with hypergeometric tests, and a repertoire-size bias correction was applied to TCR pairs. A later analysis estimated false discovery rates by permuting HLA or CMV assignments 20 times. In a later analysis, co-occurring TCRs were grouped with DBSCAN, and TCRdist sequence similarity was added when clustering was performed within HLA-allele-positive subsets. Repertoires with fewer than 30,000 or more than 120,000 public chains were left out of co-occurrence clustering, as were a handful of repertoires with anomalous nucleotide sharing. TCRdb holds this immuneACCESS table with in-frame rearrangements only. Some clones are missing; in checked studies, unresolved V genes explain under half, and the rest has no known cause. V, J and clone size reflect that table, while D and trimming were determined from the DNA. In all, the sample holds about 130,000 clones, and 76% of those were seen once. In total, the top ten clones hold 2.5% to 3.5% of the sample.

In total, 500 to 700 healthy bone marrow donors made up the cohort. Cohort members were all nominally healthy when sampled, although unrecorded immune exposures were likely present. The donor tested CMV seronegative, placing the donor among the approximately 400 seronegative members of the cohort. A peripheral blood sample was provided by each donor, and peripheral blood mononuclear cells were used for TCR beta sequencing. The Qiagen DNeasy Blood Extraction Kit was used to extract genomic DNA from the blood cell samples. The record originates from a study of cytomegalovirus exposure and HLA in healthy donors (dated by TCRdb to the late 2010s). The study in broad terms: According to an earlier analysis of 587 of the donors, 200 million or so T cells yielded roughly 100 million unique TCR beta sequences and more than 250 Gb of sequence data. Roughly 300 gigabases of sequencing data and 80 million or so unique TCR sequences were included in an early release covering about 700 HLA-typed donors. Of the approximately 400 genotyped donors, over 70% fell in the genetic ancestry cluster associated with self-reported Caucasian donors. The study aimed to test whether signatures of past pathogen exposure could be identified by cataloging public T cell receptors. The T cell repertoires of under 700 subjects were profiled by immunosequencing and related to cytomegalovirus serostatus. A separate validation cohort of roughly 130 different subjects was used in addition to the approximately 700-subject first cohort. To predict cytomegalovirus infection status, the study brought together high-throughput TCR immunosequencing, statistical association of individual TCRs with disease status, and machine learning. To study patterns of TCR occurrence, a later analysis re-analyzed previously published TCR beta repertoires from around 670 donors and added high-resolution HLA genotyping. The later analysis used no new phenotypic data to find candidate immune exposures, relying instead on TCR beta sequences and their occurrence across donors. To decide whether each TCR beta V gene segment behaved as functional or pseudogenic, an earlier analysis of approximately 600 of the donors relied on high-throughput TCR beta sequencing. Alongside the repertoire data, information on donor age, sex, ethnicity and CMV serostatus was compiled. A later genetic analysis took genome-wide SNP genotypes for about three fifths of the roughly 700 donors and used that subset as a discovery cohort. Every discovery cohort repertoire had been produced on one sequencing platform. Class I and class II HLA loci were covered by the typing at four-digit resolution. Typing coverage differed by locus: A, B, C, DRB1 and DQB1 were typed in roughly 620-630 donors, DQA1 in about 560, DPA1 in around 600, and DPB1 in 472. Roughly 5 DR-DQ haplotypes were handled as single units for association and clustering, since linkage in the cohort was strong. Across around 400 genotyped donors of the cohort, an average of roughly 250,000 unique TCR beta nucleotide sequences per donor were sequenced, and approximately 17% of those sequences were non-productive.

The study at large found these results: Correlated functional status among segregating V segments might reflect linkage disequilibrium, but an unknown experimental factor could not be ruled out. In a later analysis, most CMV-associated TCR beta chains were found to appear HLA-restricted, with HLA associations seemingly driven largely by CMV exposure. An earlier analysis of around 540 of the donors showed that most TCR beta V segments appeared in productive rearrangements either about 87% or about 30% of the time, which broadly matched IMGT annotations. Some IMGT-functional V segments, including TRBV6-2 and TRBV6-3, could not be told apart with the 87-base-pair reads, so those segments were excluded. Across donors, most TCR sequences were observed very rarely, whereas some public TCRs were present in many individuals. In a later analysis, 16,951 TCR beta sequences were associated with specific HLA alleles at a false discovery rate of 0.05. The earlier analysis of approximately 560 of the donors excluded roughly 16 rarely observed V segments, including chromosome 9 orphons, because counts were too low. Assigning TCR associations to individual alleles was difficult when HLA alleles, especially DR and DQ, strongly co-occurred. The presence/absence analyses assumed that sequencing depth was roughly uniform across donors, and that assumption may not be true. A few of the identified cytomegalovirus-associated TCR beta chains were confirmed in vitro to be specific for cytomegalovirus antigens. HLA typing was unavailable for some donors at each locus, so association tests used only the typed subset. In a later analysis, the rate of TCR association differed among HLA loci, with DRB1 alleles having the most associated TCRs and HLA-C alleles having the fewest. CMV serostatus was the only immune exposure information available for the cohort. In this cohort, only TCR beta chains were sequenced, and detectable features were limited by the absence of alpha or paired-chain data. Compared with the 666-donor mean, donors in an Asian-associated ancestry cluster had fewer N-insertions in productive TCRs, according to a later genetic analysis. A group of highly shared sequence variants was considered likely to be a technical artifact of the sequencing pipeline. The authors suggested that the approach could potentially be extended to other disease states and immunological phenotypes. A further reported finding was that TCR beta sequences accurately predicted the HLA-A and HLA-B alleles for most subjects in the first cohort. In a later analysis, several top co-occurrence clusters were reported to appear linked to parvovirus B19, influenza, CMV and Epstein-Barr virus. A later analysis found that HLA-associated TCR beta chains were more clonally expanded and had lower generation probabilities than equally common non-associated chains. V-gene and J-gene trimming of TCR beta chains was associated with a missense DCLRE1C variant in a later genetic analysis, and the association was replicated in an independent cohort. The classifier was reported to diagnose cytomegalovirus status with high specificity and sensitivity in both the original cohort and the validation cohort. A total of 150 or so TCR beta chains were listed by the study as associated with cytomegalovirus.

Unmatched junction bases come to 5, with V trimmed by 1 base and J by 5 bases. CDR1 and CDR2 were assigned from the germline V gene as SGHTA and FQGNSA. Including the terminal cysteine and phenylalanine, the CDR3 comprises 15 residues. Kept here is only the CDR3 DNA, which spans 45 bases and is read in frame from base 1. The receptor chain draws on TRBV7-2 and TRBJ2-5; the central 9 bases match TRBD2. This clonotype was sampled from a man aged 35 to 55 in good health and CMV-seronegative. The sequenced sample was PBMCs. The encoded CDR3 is CASSLVLAGTETQYF. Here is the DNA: TGTGCCAGCAGCTTAGTCCTAGCGGGAACCGAGACCCAGTACTTC. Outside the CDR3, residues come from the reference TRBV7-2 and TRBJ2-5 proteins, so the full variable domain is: GAGVSQSPSNKVTEKGKDVELRCDPISGHTALYWYRQSLGQGLEFLIYFQGNSAPDKSGLPSDRFSAERTGGSVSTLTIQRTQQEDSAVYLCASSLVLAGTETQYFGPGTRLLVL.